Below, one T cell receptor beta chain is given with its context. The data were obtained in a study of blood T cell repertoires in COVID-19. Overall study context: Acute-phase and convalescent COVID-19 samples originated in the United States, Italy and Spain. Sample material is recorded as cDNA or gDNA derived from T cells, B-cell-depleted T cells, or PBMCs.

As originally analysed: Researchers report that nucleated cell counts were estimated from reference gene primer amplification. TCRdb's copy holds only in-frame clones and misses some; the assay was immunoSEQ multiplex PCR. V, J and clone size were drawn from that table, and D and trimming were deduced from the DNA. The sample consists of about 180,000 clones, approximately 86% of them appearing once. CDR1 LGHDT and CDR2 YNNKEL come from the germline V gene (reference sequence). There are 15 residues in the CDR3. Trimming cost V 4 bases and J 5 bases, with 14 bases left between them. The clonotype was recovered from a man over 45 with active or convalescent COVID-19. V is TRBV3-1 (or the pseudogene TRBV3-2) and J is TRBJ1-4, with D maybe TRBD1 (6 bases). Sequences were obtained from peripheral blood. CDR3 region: CASSPRTASNEKLFF. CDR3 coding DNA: TGTGCCAGCAGCCCCCGGACAGCGTCGAATGAAAAACTGTTTTTT.